This T cell receptor beta chain is from a study of brain metastases from non-small cell lung cancer. Clones were sequenced by immunoSEQ multiplex PCR, and TCRdb holds only the in-frame ones, with some missing. The table includes fewer than 3,500 clones, around 80% detected once. Trimming removed 4 bases at V and 4 bases at J, with 18 bases between. Germline CDR1 reads SGHDT; CDR2 reads YYEEEE. The CDR3 loop spans 16 amino acids. This clonotype was obtained from a donor at least 40 years old with non-small cell lung cancer. The sequenced material came from primary lung tumor tissue. V and J are TRBV5-6 and TRBJ2-1; D might be TRBD1 (6 bases). CDR3 coding DNA: TGTGCCAGCAGCCGGGACGCAGGGGAAATATACAATGAGCAGTTCTTC. It codes for CASSRDAGEIYNEQFF.